What follows are 22 T cell receptor beta chains derived from one specimen sequenced in a study of technical replicates of blood from a few donors. Libraries were prepared by immunoSEQ multiplex PCR; TCRdb keeps only in-frame clonotypes and omits some of them. Of 85,000 or so clones in the sample, 94% were seen once. Sequencing was done on a sample of T cells isolated from PBMCs. These receptors came from a human donor in good health.

The gene calls are TRBV19 and TRBJ2-7, with 8 bases lining up with TRBD1. Germline CDR1 reads LNHDA; CDR2 reads SQIVND (reference sequence). The ends lost 7 bases at V and 3 bases at J; junction bases unmatched: 11. The CDR3 length is 15 residues. The CDR3 sequence is CASTLAGTGDYEQYF. For the CDR3, the DNA is TGTGCCAGTACCCTTGCCGGGACAGGAGACTACGAGCAGTACTTC.

The rearrangement joins TRBV19 to TRBJ2-3; TRBD1 matches 9 bases. V lost 3 bases, J lost 4 bases, and 5 bases stayed unmatched. Germline loops: CDR1 LNHDA, CDR2 SQIVND (reference sequence). CDR3 length equals 15 residues. Here the CDR3 reads CASSIGDRVADTQYF. The CDR3 region has the DNA TGTGCCAGTAGTATTGGGGACAGGGTAGCAGATACGCAGTATTTT.

V and J are TRBV6-1 and TRBJ2-4; D not certain. The CDR3 consists of 11 residues. Trimming removed 10 bases at V and 16 bases at J, with 20 bases between. Germline CDR1 is MNHNS and CDR2 is SASEGT. CDR3 sequence: CAIQDLGSLYF. The CDR3 bases are TGTGCCATCCAAGACTTAGGAAGTTTATACTTC.

The genes are TRBV28 and TRBJ2-7; 11 nucleotides line up with TRBD2. V lost 5 bases and J lost 4; bases outside the gene matches: 4. The CDR3 has 14 residues. Germline V gene data show CDR1 as MDHEN and CDR2 as SYDVKM. The CDR3 bases are TGTGCCAGCAGTGGGACTAGCGGAGGGTACGAGCAGTACTTC. Its protein is CASSGTSGGYEQYF.

V usage is TRBV10-1 and J usage is TRBJ1-6; 8 bases map to TRBD1. V lost 8 bases, J lost 14 bases, and 17 bases stayed unmatched. CDR1 and CDR2 from the germline V gene are WNHNN and SYGVQD (reference sequence). This CDR3 comprises 15 residues. The CDR3 DNA reads as TGCGCCAGCTCGGGTCAATGGACAGGGCCTTTCACCCTCCACTTT. This sequence encodes CASSGQWTGPFTLHF.

The CDR3 loop is CASSLGPSGAEAFF. In DNA form, the CDR3 reads TGTGCCAGCAGCTTAGGGCCGTCGGGGGCTGAAGCTTTCTTT. V usage is TRBV7-8 and J usage is TRBJ1-1; TRBD1 might be the D (5 bases). The V end was cut by 1 base, the J end by 6 bases, with 12 bases between. The CDR3 contains 14 residues. In germline, CDR1 is SGHVS, CDR2 FQNEAQ. Full variable domain (remainder filled in from reference TRBV7-8 and TRBJ1-1): GAGVSQSPRYKVAKRGQDVALRCDPISGHVSLFWYQQALGQGPEFLTYFQNEAQLDKSGLPSDRFFAERPEGSVSTLKIQRTQQEDSAVYLCASSLGPSGAEAFFGQGTRLTVV.

A remark on this clone: Other DNA variants within this sample encode the same CDR3. The chain carries TRBV7-9 and TRBJ2-5; 8 bases map to TRBD1. The V and J ends lost 3 bases and 4 bases, in that order; junction bases with no gene match: 4. This CDR3 is 14 amino acids long. Germline V gene lookup returns CDR1 SEHNR and CDR2 FQNEAQ (reference sequence). The CDR3 sequence: CASSFTGGGETQYF. The CDR3 DNA is TGTGCCAGCAGCTTTACAGGGGGTGGAGAGACCCAGTACTTC.

V and J are TRBV5-5 and TRBJ1-5; maybe TRBD1 (6 bases). Germline V gene sequence: CDR1 SGHKS, CDR2 YYEKEE (reference sequence). The CDR3 runs 14 residues. The V and J ends lost 4 bases and 6 bases respectively, with 14 bases between them. This CDR3 is CASSPRGFGQPQHF. In DNA, the CDR3 is TGTGCCAGCAGCCCTAGGGGGTTTGGTCAGCCCCAGCATTTT.

This rearrangement joins TRBV7-6 to TRBJ1-6; possibly TRBD1 for D (6 bases). Germline V gives CDR1 SGHVS, CDR2 FNYEAQ. This CDR3 contains 15 residues. The V gene lost 8 bases and the J gene lost 7 bases, with 18 bases spanning the gap. The CDR3 DNA is TGTGCCAGCCGGAGAGAAGGACAGACAAATTCACCCCTCCACTTT. Protein product: CASRREGQTNSPLHF.

This rearrangement joins TRBV10-3 to TRBJ2-7, with TRBD2 matching over 10 bases. J was trimmed by 5 bases and V by 3 bases; bases with no gene match: 19. Germline loops: CDR1 ENHRY, CDR2 SYGVKD. The CDR3 is 19 residues long. CDR3 amino acids: CAISEGGPGLALVVDEQYF. The CDR3 DNA reads TGTGCCATCAGTGAAGGGGGTCCGGGACTAGCGTTAGTGGTCGACGAGCAGTACTTC.

The chain links TRBV4-2 to TRBJ1-5; D perhaps matches TRBD1 (5 bases). Trimming took off 0 bases at V and 4 bases at J, with 10 bases between the two ends. Per the germline V gene, CDR1 is LGHNA and CDR2 is YNFKEQ. The CDR3 covers 15 residues. CDR3 in DNA: TGTGCCAGCAGCCAAGATTTGGCAGGGAATCAGCCCCAGCATTTT. Translated, it gives CASSQDLAGNQPQHF.

The J gene is TRBJ1-1, the V gene TRBV18; D perhaps matches TRBD1 (5 bases). V dropped 1 base and J dropped 2 bases, with 8 bases sitting between them. Germline V gene data show CDR1 as KGHSH and CDR2 as LQKENI. The CDR3 totals 14 residues. The CDR3, as DNA: TGTGCCAGCTCACCACAGGGGCAAAACACTGAAGCTTTCTTT. Its protein is CASSPQGQNTEAFF.

The chain links TRBV6-6 to TRBJ2-7; 7 bases map to TRBD1. CDR1 is MNHNY, CDR2 SVGAGI, per germline (reference sequence). The CDR3 contains 15 residues. J gave up 2 bases and V 0 bases, and 4 bases lay outside the gene matches. Here the CDR3 DNA reads TGTGCCAGCAGTTACTCCGGGACAGCCCCCTACGAGCAGTACTTC. Its protein is CASSYSGTAPYEQYF.

The V gene is TRBV6-6, the J gene TRBJ1-1, with 7 bases lining up with TRBD1. This CDR3 is 16 amino acids long. Trimming at V came to 5 bases and at J to 4 bases, leaving 13 bases not matched to a gene. Germline V gene sequence: CDR1 MNHNY, CDR2 SVGAGI (reference sequence). CDR3 residues: CASSQDRAGQSTEAFF. The CDR3 DNA is TGTGCCAGCAGTCAAGACAGGGCAGGGCAGAGCACTGAAGCTTTCTTT.

V and J are TRBV29-1 and TRBJ2-2; 8 bases agree with TRBD2. V was clipped by 5 bases and J by 0 bases; unmatched bases: 17. The CDR3 runs to 19 residues. Germline V gives CDR1 SQVTM, CDR2 ANQGSEA. As DNA, the CDR3 is TGCAGCGTTTCTTATACCCTTAGCGGGACATCCGCGAACACCGGGGAGCTGTTTTTT. It encodes CSVSYTLSGTSANTGELFF.

J is TRBJ2-7 and V is TRBV15; the match to TRBD2 covers 8 bases. From germline, CDR1 is LNHNV and CDR2 YYDKDF (reference sequence). V lost 4 bases and J lost 3; bases outside the gene matches: 2. This CDR3 comprises 13 residues. The CDR3 DNA sequence: TGTGCCACCAGCAAGGCGGGGGGCTACGAGCAGTACTTC. This gives the protein CATSKAGGYEQYF.

V and J are TRBV5-1 and TRBJ1-4, with TRBD1 identical over 7 bases. The CDR3 contains 13 residues. The J segment lost 7 bases and the V segment lost 3 bases, leaving 3 bases of the junction unmatched. Germline assignment: CDR1 SGHRS and CDR2 YFSETQ. The CDR3 sequence is CASSWTGSEKLFF. CDR3 bases: TGCGCCAGCAGCTGGACAGGTTCTGAAAAACTGTTTTTT. Based on the CDR3 plus reference TRBV5-1 and TRBJ1-4, the full variable domain is KAGVTQTPRYLIKTRGQQVTLSCSPISGHRSVSWYQQTPGQGLQFLFEYFSETQRNKGNFPGRFSGRQFSNSRSEMNVSTLELGDSALYLCASSWTGSEKLFFGSGTQLSVL.

V usage is TRBV30 and J usage is TRBJ2-3, with D maybe TRBD2 (6 bases). The CDR3 loop spans 17 amino acids. Germline V gene lookup returns CDR1 GTSNPN and CDR2 SVGIG (reference sequence). The V and J ends lost 4 bases and 4 bases respectively, with 24 bases between them. CDR3 in DNA: TGTGCCTGGAATAGCGCTGTAACGGGGGACGTCGCAGATACGCAGTATTTT. Protein product: CAWNSAVTGDVADTQYF. The whole variable domain, filled in from reference TRBV30 and TRBJ2-3, reads SQTIHQWPATLVQPVGSPLSLECTVEGTSNPNLYWYRQAAGRGLQLLFYSVGIGQISSEVPQNLSASRPQDRQFILSSKKLLLSDSGFYLCAWNSAVTGDVADTQYFGPGTRLTVL.

CDR3 in amino acids: CASELAVLTGELFF. The CDR3 DNA sequence: TGTGCTTCAGAACTAGCGGTCCTCACCGGGGAGCTGTTTTTT. The chain recombines TRBV19 with TRBJ2-2, with 8 bases identical to TRBD2. The CDR3 runs 14 residues. The germline CDR1 and CDR2 sequences are LNHDA and SQIVND (reference sequence). Filled out from reference TRBV19 and TRBJ2-2, the complete variable domain reads DGGITQSPKYLFRKEGQNVTLSCEQNLNHDAMYWYRQDPGQGLRLIYYSQIVNDFQKGDIAEGYSVSREKKESFPLTVTSAQKNPTAFYLCASELAVLTGELFFGEGSRLTVL.

The gene calls are TRBV5-6 and TRBJ2-6; the D gene is possibly TRBD1 (5 bases). Germline V CDR1 and CDR2: SGHDT, YYEEEE. V lost 6 bases, J lost 0 bases, and 16 bases lay in between. CDR3 length equals 17 residues. The CDR3 DNA is TGTGCCAGCATGGTAAGGGGATTCCGCTCTGGGGCCAACGTCCTGACTTTC. Its translation is CASMVRGFRSGANVLTF.

The rearrangement links TRBV6-1 to TRBJ2-1; D gene unclear. The CDR3 length is 17 residues. CDR1 MNHNS and CDR2 SASEGT come from the germline V gene. V lost 2 bases to trimming and J lost 0 bases, with 14 bases between them. CDR3 loop: CASSEKWKQSSYNEQFF. The CDR3 DNA sequence: TGTGCCAGCAGTGAAAAGTGGAAACAGAGCTCCTACAATGAGCAGTTCTTC.

J is TRBJ2-1 and V is TRBV4-1; D may be TRBD2 (6 bases). From germline, CDR1 is MGHRA and CDR2 YSYEKL. Trimming cost V 5 bases and J 7 bases, with 12 bases left between them. The CDR3 is 13 residues long. CDR3 bases: TGCGCCAGCAGCTACCGGGAGCGGAATGAGCAGTTCTTC. It yields the protein CASSYRERNEQFF.